This passage covers 3 T cell receptor beta chains from one sample sequenced in a study of cytotoxic CD8 clonotypes in ibrutinib-treated CLL. This table comes from immunoSEQ multiplex PCR, and its TCRdb copy is limited to in-frame clones, with some not included. The data show about 3,000 clones, with approximately 78% seen just once and around 25% held by the top ten. Sequenced here: PBMCs, sampled before ibrutinib treatment. The receptors come from a human donor with chronic lymphocytic leukemia.

The chain joins TRBV29-1 to TRBJ2-3; D is possibly TRBD1 (5 bases). The CDR3 contains 14 residues. Trimming stripped 1 base from V and 3 bases from J, with 11 bases between. The germline CDR1 and CDR2 sequences are SQVTM and ANQGSEA. CDR3 loop: CSVEGGRGTDTQYF. The CDR3 coding sequence is TGCAGCGTTGAAGGGGGAAGGGGTACAGATACGCAGTATTTT.

The chain uses TRBV20-1 and TRBJ1-2; D not certain. CDR1 is DFQATT and CDR2 is SNEGSKA in the germline V gene (reference sequence). V dropped 3 bases and J dropped 6 bases, with 8 bases sitting between them. CDR3 length equals 11 residues. For the CDR3, the DNA is TGCAGTGCTAGTATTCAAAATGGCTACACCTTC. Protein sequence: CSASIQNGYTF.

The rearrangement joins TRBV19 to TRBJ1-1; D unclear. Germline lookup yields CDR1 LNHDA and CDR2 SQIVND (reference sequence). There are 15 residues in the CDR3. V lost 7 bases and J lost 0, with 15 bases in between. CDR3 nucleotides: TGTGCCAGTACCCGGGCCCAGCCAATGAACACTGAAGCTTTCTTT. This gives the protein CASTRAQPMNTEAFF. Variable domain in full (rest from reference TRBV19 and TRBJ1-1): DGGITQSPKYLFRKEGQNVTLSCEQNLNHDAMYWYRQDPGQGLRLIYYSQIVNDFQKGDIAEGYSVSREKKESFPLTVTSAQKNPTAFYLCASTRAQPMNTEAFFGQGTRLTVV.